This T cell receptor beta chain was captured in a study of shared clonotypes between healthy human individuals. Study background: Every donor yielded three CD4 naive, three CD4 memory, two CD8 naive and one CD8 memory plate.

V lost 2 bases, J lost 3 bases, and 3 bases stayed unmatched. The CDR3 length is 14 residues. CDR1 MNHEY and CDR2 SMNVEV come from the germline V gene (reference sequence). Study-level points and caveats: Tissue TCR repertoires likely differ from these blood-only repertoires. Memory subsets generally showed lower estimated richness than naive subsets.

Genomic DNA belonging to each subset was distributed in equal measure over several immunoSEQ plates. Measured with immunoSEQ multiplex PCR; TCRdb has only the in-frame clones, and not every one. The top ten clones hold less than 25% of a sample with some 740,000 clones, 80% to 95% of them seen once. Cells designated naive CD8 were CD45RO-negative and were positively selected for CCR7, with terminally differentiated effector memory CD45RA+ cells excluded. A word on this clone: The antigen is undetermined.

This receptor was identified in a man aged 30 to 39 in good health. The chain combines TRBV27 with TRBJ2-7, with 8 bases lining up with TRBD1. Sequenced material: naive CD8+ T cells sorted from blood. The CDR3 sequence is CASSLVQGGYEQYF. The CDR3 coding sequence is TGTGCCAGCAGTTTAGTACAGGGGGGCTACGAGCAGTACTTC.